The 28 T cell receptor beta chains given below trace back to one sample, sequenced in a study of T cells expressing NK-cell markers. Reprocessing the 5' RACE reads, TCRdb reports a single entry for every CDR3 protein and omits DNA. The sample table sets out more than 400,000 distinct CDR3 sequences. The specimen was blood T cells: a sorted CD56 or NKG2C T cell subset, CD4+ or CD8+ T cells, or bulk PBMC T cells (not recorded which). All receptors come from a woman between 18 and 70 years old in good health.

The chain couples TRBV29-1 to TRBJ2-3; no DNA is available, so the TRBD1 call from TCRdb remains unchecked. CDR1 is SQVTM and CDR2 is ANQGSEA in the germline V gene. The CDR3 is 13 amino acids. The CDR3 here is CSAVGGRTDTQYF.

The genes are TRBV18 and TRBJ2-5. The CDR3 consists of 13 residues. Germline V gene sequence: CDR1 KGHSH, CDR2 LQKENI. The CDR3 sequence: CASSPELRQTQYF.

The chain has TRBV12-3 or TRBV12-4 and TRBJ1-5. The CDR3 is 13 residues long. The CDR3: CASSSGLSQPQHF.

The CDR3 region is CSANSVGFEQYF. The J gene is TRBJ2-7, the V gene TRBV20-1. CDR3 length: 12 amino acids. In germline, CDR1 is DFQATT, CDR2 SNEGSKA (reference sequence).

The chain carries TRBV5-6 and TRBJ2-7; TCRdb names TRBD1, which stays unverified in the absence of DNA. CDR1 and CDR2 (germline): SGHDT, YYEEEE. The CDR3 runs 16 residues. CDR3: CASSIGPGQGHYEQYF.

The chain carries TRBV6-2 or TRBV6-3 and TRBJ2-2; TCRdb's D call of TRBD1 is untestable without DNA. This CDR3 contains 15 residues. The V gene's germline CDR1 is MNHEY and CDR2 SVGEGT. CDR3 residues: CASSYDRVDTGELFF.

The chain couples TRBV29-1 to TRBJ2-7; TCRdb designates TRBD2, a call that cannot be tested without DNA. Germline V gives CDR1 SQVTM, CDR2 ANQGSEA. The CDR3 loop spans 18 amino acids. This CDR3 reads CSVESGPGLAEHTYEQYF.

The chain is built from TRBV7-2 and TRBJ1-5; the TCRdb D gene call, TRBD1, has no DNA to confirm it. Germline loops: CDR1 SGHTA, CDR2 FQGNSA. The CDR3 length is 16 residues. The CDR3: CASSSTGTGVGEPQHF.

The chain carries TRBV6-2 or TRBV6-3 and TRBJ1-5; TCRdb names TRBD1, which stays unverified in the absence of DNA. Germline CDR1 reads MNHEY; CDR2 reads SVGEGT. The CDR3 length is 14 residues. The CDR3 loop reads CASSRDRDPQPQHF.

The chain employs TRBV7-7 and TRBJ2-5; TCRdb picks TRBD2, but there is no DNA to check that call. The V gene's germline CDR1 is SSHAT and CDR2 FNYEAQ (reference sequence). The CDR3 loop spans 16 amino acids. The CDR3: CASSSWRGGVTETQYF. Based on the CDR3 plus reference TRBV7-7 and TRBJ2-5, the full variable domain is GAGVSQSPRYKVTKRGQDVTLRCDPISSHATLYWYQQALGQGPEFLTYFNYEAQPDKSGLPSDRFSAERPEGSISTLTIQRTEQRDSAMYRCASSSWRGGVTETQYFGPGTRLLVL.

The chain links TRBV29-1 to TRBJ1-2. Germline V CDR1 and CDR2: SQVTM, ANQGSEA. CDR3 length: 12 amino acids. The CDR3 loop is CSVDFEGDGYTF.

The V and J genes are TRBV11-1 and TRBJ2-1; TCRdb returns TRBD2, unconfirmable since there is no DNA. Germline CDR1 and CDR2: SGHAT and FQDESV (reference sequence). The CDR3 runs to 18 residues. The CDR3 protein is CASSSLKLAETSYNEQFF.

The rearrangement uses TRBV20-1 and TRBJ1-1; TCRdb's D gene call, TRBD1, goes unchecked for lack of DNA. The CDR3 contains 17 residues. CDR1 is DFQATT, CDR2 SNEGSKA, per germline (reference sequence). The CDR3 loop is CSARGPRQGYGNTEAFF.

CDR3 residues: CASSPSQGWSGELFF. The V and J genes are TRBV7-2 and TRBJ2-2; without DNA, the TCRdb call of TRBD1 cannot be checked. This CDR3 has 15 amino acids. Germline V lookup: CDR1 SGHTA, CDR2 FQGNSA. Full variable domain (outside the CDR3, taken from reference TRBV7-2 and TRBJ2-2): GAGVSQSPSNKVTEKGKDVELRCDPISGHTALYWYRQSLGQGLEFLIYFQGNSAPDKSGLPSDRFSAERTGGSVSTLTIQRTQQEDSAVYLCASSPSQGWSGELFFGEGSRLTVL.

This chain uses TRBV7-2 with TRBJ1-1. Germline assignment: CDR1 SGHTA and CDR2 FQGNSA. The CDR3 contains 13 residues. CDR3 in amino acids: CAGLTVPNTEAFF. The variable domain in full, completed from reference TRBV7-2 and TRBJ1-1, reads GAGVSQSPSNKVTEKGKDVELRCDPISGHTALYWYRQSLGQGLEFLIYFQGNSAPDKSGLPSDRFSAERTGGSVSTLTIQRTQQEDSAVYLCAGLTVPNTEAFFGQGTRLTVV.

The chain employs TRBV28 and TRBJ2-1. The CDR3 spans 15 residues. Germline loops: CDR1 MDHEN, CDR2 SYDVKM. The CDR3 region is CASSFRQLTYNEQFF. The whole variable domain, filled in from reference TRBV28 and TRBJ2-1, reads DVKVTQSSRYLVKRTGEKVFLECVQDMDHENMFWYRQDPGLGLRLIYFSYDVKMKEKGDIPEGYSVSREKKERFSLILESASTNQTSMYLCASSFRQLTYNEQFFGPGTRLTVL.

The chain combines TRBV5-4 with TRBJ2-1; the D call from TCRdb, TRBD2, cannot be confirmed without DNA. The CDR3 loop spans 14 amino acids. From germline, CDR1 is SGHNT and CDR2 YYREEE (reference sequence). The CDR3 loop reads CASSRGLEGNEQFF.

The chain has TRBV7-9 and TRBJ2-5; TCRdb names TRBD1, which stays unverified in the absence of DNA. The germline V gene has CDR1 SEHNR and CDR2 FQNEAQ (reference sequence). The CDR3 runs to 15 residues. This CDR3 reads CASSLVVSGPPTQYF. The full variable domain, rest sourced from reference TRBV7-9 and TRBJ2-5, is DTGVSQNPRHKITKRGQNVTFRCDPISEHNRLYWYRQTLGQGPEFLTYFQNEAQLEKSRLLSDRFSAERPKGSFSTLEIQRTEQGDSAMYLCASSLVVSGPPTQYFGPGTRLLVL.

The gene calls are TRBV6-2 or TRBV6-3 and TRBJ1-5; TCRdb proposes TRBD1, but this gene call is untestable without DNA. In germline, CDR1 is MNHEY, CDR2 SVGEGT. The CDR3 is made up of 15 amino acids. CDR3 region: CASSYGQGRNQPQHF.

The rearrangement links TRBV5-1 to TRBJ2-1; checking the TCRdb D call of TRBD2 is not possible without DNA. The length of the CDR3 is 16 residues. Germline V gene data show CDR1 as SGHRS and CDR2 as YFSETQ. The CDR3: CASSWTSGVTGNEQFF. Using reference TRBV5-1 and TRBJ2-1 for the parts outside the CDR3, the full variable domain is KAGVTQTPRYLIKTRGQQVTLSCSPISGHRSVSWYQQTPGQGLQFLFEYFSETQRNKGNFPGRFSGRQFSNSRSEMNVSTLELGDSALYLCASSWTSGVTGNEQFFGPGTRLTVL.

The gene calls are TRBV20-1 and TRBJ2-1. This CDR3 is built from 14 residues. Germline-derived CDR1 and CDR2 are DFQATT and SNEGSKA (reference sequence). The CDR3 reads CSAKDRSSYNEQFF.

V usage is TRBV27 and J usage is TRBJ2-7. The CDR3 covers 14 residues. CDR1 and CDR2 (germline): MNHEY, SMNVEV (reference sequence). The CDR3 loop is CASTQSGTAYEQYF.

The CDR3 region is CASSLGAAMSTDTQYF. The J gene is TRBJ2-3, the V gene TRBV7-9. The CDR3 totals 16 residues. Germline lookup yields CDR1 SEHNR and CDR2 FQNEAQ (reference sequence).

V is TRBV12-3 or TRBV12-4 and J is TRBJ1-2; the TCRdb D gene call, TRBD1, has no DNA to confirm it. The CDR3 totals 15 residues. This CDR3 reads CASSVALGQIYGYTF.

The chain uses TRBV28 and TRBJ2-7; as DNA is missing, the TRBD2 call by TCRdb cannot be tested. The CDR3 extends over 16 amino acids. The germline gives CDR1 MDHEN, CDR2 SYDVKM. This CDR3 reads CASSSTGTSGTYEQYF.

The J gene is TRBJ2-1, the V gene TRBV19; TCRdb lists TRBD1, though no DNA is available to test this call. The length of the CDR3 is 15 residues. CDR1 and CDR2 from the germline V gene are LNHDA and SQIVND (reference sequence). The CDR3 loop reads CASSIRRGQGFEQFF.

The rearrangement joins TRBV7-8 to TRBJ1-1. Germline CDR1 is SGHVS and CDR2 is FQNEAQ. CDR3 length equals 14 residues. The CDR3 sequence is CASSFITVNTEAFF.

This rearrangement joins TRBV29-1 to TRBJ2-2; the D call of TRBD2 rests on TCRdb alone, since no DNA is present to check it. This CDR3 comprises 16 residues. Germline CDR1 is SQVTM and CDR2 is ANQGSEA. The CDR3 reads CSVVAGSKTNTGELFF.